A single sample gave rise to the 30 T cell receptor beta chains below, sequenced in a study of cytomegalovirus exposure and HLA in healthy donors listed by TCRdb under 2017. The library was obtained by the immunoSEQ multiplex PCR assay. The multiplex PCR relied on a mix of 60 forward primers for TCR Vbeta segments and 13 reverse primers for TCR Jbeta segments. Imported from immuneACCESS, the table was reduced by TCRdb to in-frame sequences with V and J called. These copies leave out some clones; in studies compared against another copy, an unresolved V gene accounts for under half, and the cause of the remainder is not known. The sample includes about 120,000 clones, with 60% to 80% observed a single time. The leading ten clones occupy approximately 3.5% of the sample. The sample comprised PBMCs. These receptors were obtained from a man aged 30 to 45 in good health and CMV-seronegative.

The chain employs TRBV6-4 and TRBJ2-3; 11 bases line up with TRBD1. The CDR3 runs 15 residues. CDR1 and CDR2 from the germline V gene are MRHNA and SNTAGT. With V trimmed by 2 bases and J by 4 bases, 2 bases remained unmatched. This CDR3 reads CASSDGTGGPDTQYF. CDR3 nucleotides: TGTGCCAGCAGTGACGGGACAGGGGGGCCAGATACGCAGTATTTT.

V is TRBV19 and J is TRBJ2-1; weak D call: TRBD1 (5 bases). This CDR3 is built from 16 residues. CDR1 is LNHDA, CDR2 SQIVND, per germline (reference sequence). V was clipped by 5 bases and J by 5 bases, with 19 bases between them. CDR3 loop: CASSSGAAVPNNEQFF. CDR3 DNA sequence: TGTGCCAGTAGTTCTGGGGCGGCGGTACCTAACAATGAGCAGTTCTTC.

This clone was seen only a few times. J is TRBJ2-7 and V is TRBV6-1, with a tentative D call TRBD1 (5 bases). V lost 5 bases and J lost 4, with 12 bases in between. CDR3 length equals 13 residues. Germline V gene data show CDR1 as MNHNS and CDR2 as SASEGT. In nucleotides, the CDR3 is TGTGCCAGCAGTCAAGGGGCAGCTTACGAGCAGTACTTC. This codes for CASSQGAAYEQYF.

J is TRBJ2-7 and V is TRBV6-1; TRBD1 matches at 8 bases. Germline loops: CDR1 MNHNS, CDR2 SASEGT. The CDR3 is 13 residues long. J lost 4 bases, V lost 3 bases, and 2 bases had no gene match. CDR3 region: CASSETGAYEQYF. DNA for the CDR3: TGTGCCAGCAGTGAGACAGGGGCGTACGAGCAGTACTTC.

This clone came up a few times. The chain recombines TRBV4-3 with TRBJ2-7; 13 bases fit TRBD2. V dropped 0 bases and J dropped 1; count of bases not matched to a gene: 3. This CDR3 is 17 amino acids long. Germline-derived CDR1 and CDR2 are LGHNA and YSLEER. The CDR3 sequence is CASSQDPGLAGSYEQYF. The CDR3, as DNA: TGCGCCAGCAGCCAAGATCCGGGACTAGCGGGGTCCTACGAGCAGTACTTC.

This rearrangement joins TRBV5-1 to TRBJ2-1; the D is unclear. The V end was cut by 0 bases, the J end by 6 bases, with 7 bases between. The CDR3 sequence is 13 residues long. The germline gives CDR1 SGHRS, CDR2 YFSETQ. In DNA, the CDR3 is TGCGCCAGCAGCTTGGGAGCCGTCAATGAGCAGTTCTTC. It translates to CASSLGAVNEQFF. The complete variable domain, with remaining parts taken from reference TRBV5-1 and TRBJ2-1, reads KAGVTQTPRYLIKTRGQQVTLSCSPISGHRSVSWYQQTPGQGLQFLFEYFSETQRNKGNFPGRFSGRQFSNSRSEMNVSTLELGDSALYLCASSLGAVNEQFFGPGTRLTVL.

The V call is TRBV2, the J call TRBJ2-5, with 7 bases identical to TRBD1. From germline, CDR1 is SNHLY and CDR2 FYNNEI. The ends lost 6 bases at V and 1 base at J; junction bases unmatched: 5. The CDR3 length is 14 residues. This chain's CDR3 is CASRYRGLQETQYF. CDR3 in DNA: TGTGCCAGCAGGTACAGGGGCCTCCAAGAGACCCAGTACTTC.

This sequence joins TRBV19 and TRBJ1-1, with 10 bases fitting TRBD1. CDR1 is LNHDA and CDR2 is SQIVND in the germline V gene (reference sequence). J lost 1 base, V lost 6 bases, and 2 bases had no gene match. The CDR3 extends over 14 amino acids. The CDR3 DNA follows: TGTGCCAGTAGCCGGGACAGGGGGAACACTGAAGCTTTCTTT. Protein: CASSRDRGNTEAFF.

V is TRBV5-4 and J is TRBJ2-5; 11 bases are shared with TRBD2. The DNA end is more similar to TRBJ2-7, so the J call may be wrong. CDR3 length: 16 amino acids. Germline values: CDR1 SGHNT, CDR2 YYREEE (reference sequence). CDR3 bases: TGTGCCAGCAGCTTCTTAGCGGGGGGGCCCTCCTACGAGCAGTACTTC. Translation gives CASSFLAGGPSYEQYF.

The chain couples TRBV5-1 to TRBJ2-5; 8 positions agree with TRBD1. The J call is in doubt because the DNA end fits TRBJ2-7 better. The CDR3 runs to 15 residues. Germline loops: CDR1 SGHRS, CDR2 YFSETQ. The CDR3 sequence: CASSWGQESTYEQYF. CDR3 nucleotides: TGCGCCAGCAGCTGGGGACAGGAGAGCACCTACGAGCAGTACTTC.

The J gene is TRBJ1-2, the V gene TRBV5-4, with 12 bases that match TRBD1. V lost 4 bases to trimming and J lost 3 bases; unmatched junction nucleotides: 7. This CDR3 contains 16 residues. The germline V gene encodes CDR1 SGHNT and CDR2 YYREEE (reference sequence). CDR3 nucleotide sequence: TGTGCCAGCAGCCCTCGGGACAGGGGGCGCGACTATGGCTACACCTTC. Translating gives CASSPRDRGRDYGYTF.

The rearrangement uses TRBV28 and TRBJ2-4; TRBD1 matches 7 bases. V shed 7 bases and J 1 base; nucleotides not matched to a gene: 7. The CDR3 has 15 residues. CDR1 and CDR2 (germline): MDHEN, SYDVKM. The DNA of the CDR3 is TGTGCCAGCACCCCATGGGACAGCGCCAAAAACATTCAGTACTTC. Translated: CASTPWDSAKNIQYF. Drawing the rest from reference TRBV28 and TRBJ2-4, the complete variable domain is DVKVTQSSRYLVKRTGEKVFLECVQDMDHENMFWYRQDPGLGLRLIYFSYDVKMKEKGDIPEGYSVSREKKERFSLILESASTNQTSMYLCASTPWDSAKNIQYFGAGTRLSVL.

V gene TRBV7-9 combines with J gene TRBJ1-2, with 8 positions matching TRBD1. Per germline, CDR1 SEHNR and CDR2 FQNEAQ (reference sequence). V lost 0 bases, J lost 6 bases, and 6 bases stayed unmatched. The CDR3 covers 15 residues. This CDR3 is CASSLAPDRVDGYTF. The CDR3 DNA reads as TGTGCCAGCAGCTTAGCCCCGGACAGGGTTGATGGCTACACCTTC.

J is TRBJ1-3 and V is TRBV5-1; D possibly corresponds to TRBD1 (5 bases). Looked up from germline, CDR1 is SGHRS and CDR2 is YFSETQ. The CDR3 length is 14 residues. V was clipped by 0 bases and J by 2 bases, with 6 bases between them. CDR3: CASSLEGPGNTIYF. The CDR3 nucleotides are TGCGCCAGCAGCTTGGAGGGGCCTGGAAACACCATATATTTT. The full variable domain, in which reference TRBV5-1 and TRBJ1-3 provide the parts outside the CDR3, is KAGVTQTPRYLIKTRGQQVTLSCSPISGHRSVSWYQQTPGQGLQFLFEYFSETQRNKGNFPGRFSGRQFSNSRSEMNVSTLELGDSALYLCASSLEGPGNTIYFGEGSWLTVV.

The chain carries TRBV27 and TRBJ2-7, with D maybe TRBD1 (5 bases). Germline V lookup: CDR1 MNHEY, CDR2 SMNVEV (reference sequence). V lost 2 bases and J lost 0, with 11 bases in between. The CDR3 is 15 amino acids. The DNA of the CDR3 is TGTGCCAGCAGTTTAGGCAGGGCATCCTCCTACGAGCAGTACTTC. It specifies CASSLGRASSYEQYF.

This clone was recorded only once. The rearrangement links TRBV28 to TRBJ1-2, with 7 bases lining up with TRBD1. The CDR3 spans 13 residues. V gave up 8 bases and J gave up 4 bases; unmatched junction bases: 7. Looked up from germline, CDR1 is MDHEN and CDR2 is SYDVKM. CDR3 nucleotide sequence: TGTGCCAGCTCGGGACAGCAAGTCTATGGCTACACCTTC. Residues: CASSGQQVYGYTF.

In this sample, this clone turned up a few times. This chain uses TRBV4-1 with TRBJ1-2, with TRBD1 matching over 8 bases. Germline loops: CDR1 MGHRA, CDR2 YSYEKL. The CDR3 is 15 amino acids. After removal of 2 bases from V and 3 bases from J, the junction contained 5 bases not matched to a gene. The CDR3 nucleotides read TGCGCCAGCAGCCAATTATACAGGGGGGACTATGGCTACACCTTC. Amino acids: CASSQLYRGDYGYTF.

This chain uses TRBV11-3 with TRBJ2-7, with 8 bases that match TRBD1. The junction had 14 bases not matched to a gene; V was cut back by 5 bases and J by 5 bases. Germline V lookup: CDR1 SGHNT, CDR2 YENEEA. The CDR3 extends over 16 amino acids. The CDR3 spells CASSQGGQGASHEQYF. The CDR3, as DNA: TGTGCCAGCAGCCAAGGGGGGCAGGGGGCGTCTCACGAGCAGTACTTC.

This chain joins TRBV6-5 and TRBJ1-2; tentative D call: TRBD1 (5 bases). Germline V CDR1 and CDR2: MNHEY, SVGAGI. The V end was cut by 2 bases, the J end by 4 bases, with 11 bases between. This CDR3 contains 14 residues. This CDR3 reads CASSYRGQAYGYTF. DNA of the CDR3: TGTGCCAGCAGTTACAGAGGACAAGCCTATGGCTACACCTTC.

V usage is TRBV10-3 and J usage is TRBJ2-7; 12 bases align to TRBD2. Germline loops: CDR1 ENHRY, CDR2 SYGVKD. J gave up 1 base and V 10 bases, and 2 bases lay outside the gene matches. The CDR3 spans 13 residues. In DNA, the CDR3 is TGTGCCACCACTAGCGGGGGGTCCTACGAGCAGTACTTC. Its protein product is CATTSGGSYEQYF.

There are a few counts of this clone. The V gene is TRBV5-1, the J gene TRBJ2-5; 8 nucleotides line up with TRBD2. The CDR3 is 16 residues long. V shed 7 bases and J 1 base; nucleotides not matched to a gene: 12. CDR1 is SGHRS and CDR2 is YFSETQ in the germline V gene. This CDR3 is CASSRPDGGVQETQYF. The CDR3, as DNA: TGCGCCAGCTCCCGACCGGACGGGGGGGTCCAAGAGACCCAGTACTTC.

V and J are TRBV19 and TRBJ2-4; a possible D gene is TRBD2 (6 bases). CDR1 LNHDA and CDR2 SQIVND come from the germline V gene (reference sequence). Trimming took 6 bases from V and 7 from J, leaving 13 bases between them. This CDR3 has 13 amino acids. The CDR3 DNA reads as TGTGCCAGTAGCCCCCGAGGGAGGAACATTCAGTACTTC. Residues: CASSPRGRNIQYF.

The J gene is TRBJ2-7, the V gene TRBV7-2; 11 nucleotides agree with TRBD1. Trimming cost V 5 bases and J 5 bases; bases outside gene matches: 8. This CDR3 comprises 15 residues. Per germline, CDR1 SGHTA and CDR2 FQGNSA. In DNA, the CDR3 is TGTGCCAGCAGCCCGCGGACAGGGGGCGTAAACGAGCAGTACTTC. Amino acids: CASSPRTGGVNEQYF.

In this sample, this clone turned up a few times. This chain uses TRBV27 with TRBJ1-1; 7 bases are a match to TRBD1. Germline lookup yields CDR1 MNHEY and CDR2 SMNVEV (reference sequence). V lost 6 bases to trimming and J lost 3 bases; unmatched junction nucleotides: 4. CDR3 length equals 13 residues. CDR3: CASSRDRHTEAFF. The CDR3 DNA sequence: TGTGCCAGCAGCCGGGACAGACACACTGAAGCTTTCTTT.

The CDR3 loop is CASSLRGGWDLRTYNSPLHF. CDR3 nucleotides: TGTGCCAGCAGCCTTAGGGGAGGGTGGGACCTCCGGACCTATAATTCACCCCTCCACTTT. V usage is TRBV28 and J usage is TRBJ1-6, with D possibly being TRBD1 (5 bases). Trimming took off 6 bases at V and 2 bases at J, with 26 bases between the two ends. Germline V lookup: CDR1 MDHEN, CDR2 SYDVKM. The CDR3 is 20 amino acids.

This chain uses TRBV28 with TRBJ1-1; 9 bases align to TRBD1. CDR1 and CDR2 from the germline V gene are MDHEN and SYDVKM. The CDR3 loop spans 15 amino acids. J was trimmed by 1 base and V by 8 bases; bases with no gene match: 8. This chain's CDR3 is CASRDRGLRNTEAFF. CDR3 DNA: TGTGCCAGCCGTGACAGGGGGTTACGGAACACTGAAGCTTTCTTT.

V usage is TRBV5-1 and J usage is TRBJ2-3; no definite D call. The V gene's germline CDR1 is SGHRS and CDR2 YFSETQ. The germline V and J ends were trimmed by 1 base and 2 bases, with 11 bases remaining between them. The CDR3 totals 15 residues. The CDR3 sequence is CASSLSPGPTDTQYF. In DNA form, the CDR3 reads TGCGCCAGCAGCTTGTCCCCAGGTCCCACAGATACGCAGTATTTT. The full variable domain, in which reference TRBV5-1 and TRBJ2-3 provide the parts outside the CDR3, is KAGVTQTPRYLIKTRGQQVTLSCSPISGHRSVSWYQQTPGQGLQFLFEYFSETQRNKGNFPGRFSGRQFSNSRSEMNVSTLELGDSALYLCASSLSPGPTDTQYFGPGTRLTVL.

The chain has TRBV29-1 and TRBJ2-1; a possible D gene is TRBD2 (5 bases). This CDR3 is built from 17 residues. The V end was cut by 7 bases, the J end by 0 bases, with 22 bases between. Germline values: CDR1 SQVTM, CDR2 ANQGSEA. CDR3 residues: CSARPEADAYSYNEQFF. The CDR3 DNA follows: TGCAGCGCTCGACCAGAAGCGGATGCTTACTCCTACAATGAGCAGTTCTTC.

The chain joins TRBV5-1 to TRBJ2-5, with D maybe TRBD2 (5 bases). This CDR3 is built from 14 residues. CDR1 and CDR2 (germline): SGHRS, YFSETQ. V was pared by 0 bases and J by 5 bases, with 11 bases between. CDR3 nucleotide sequence: TGCGCCAGCAGCTTGGTAAGCGGCCGGGAGACCCAGTACTTC. It translates to CASSLVSGRETQYF.

The chain carries TRBV19 and TRBJ1-2; the match to TRBD1 covers 10 bases. Germline V gene lookup returns CDR1 LNHDA and CDR2 SQIVND (reference sequence). This CDR3 has 12 amino acids. The V and J ends lost 6 bases and 7 bases, in that order; junction bases with no gene match: 2. The chain's CDR3 is CASRGQGPGYTF. The CDR3 coding sequence is TGTGCCAGTAGGGGACAGGGGCCTGGCTACACCTTC.